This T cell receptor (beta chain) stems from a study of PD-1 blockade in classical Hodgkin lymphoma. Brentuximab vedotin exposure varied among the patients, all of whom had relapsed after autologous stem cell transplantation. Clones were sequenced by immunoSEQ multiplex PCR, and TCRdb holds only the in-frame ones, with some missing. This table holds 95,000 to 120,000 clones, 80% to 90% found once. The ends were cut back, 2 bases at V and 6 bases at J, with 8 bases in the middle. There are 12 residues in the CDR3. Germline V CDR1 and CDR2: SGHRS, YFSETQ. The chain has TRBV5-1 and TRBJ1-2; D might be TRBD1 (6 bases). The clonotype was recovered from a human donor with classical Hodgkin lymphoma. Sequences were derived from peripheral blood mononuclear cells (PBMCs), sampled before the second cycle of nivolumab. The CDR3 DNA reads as TGCGCCAGCAGCTTAACAGGGAATGGCTACACCTTC. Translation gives CASSLTGNGYTF.